One TCR beta chain is described in this entry. This sample is drawn from a study of blood T cell repertoires in COVID-19. Clones were read by immunoSEQ multiplex PCR, and TCRdb kept only the in-frame ones, dropping some. The data show roughly 280,000 clones, under 95% seen once. Material: PBMCs or T cells enriched from blood (not recorded which). This TCR was sampled from a man aged 40-50 years who had been exposed to COVID-19.

DNA of the CDR3: TGTGCCAGCAGCCGAGGGGGCTCAGCTTTCTTT. Translation gives CASSRGGSAFF. V usage is TRBV11-2 and J usage is TRBJ1-1, with 7 bases aligning to TRBD1. The CDR3 spans 11 residues. After removal of 5 bases from V and 10 bases from J, the junction contained 4 bases not matched to a gene. The V gene's germline CDR1 is SGHAT and CDR2 FQNNGV.